This T cell receptor beta chain stems from a study of post-analysis software for immune sequencing data. Study context: Both relapsing-remitting and secondary progressive multiple sclerosis featured among the disease courses, as did progressive-relapsing multiple sclerosis.

With regard to this clonotype: Its antigen is still unknown.

Unmatched junction bases numbered 7, after V lost 6 bases and J lost 0 bases. Germline loops: CDR1 SGHNT, CDR2 YENEEA. This CDR3 spans 15 amino acids. Carried by the TCR beta cDNA libraries were unique molecular identifiers. MiXCR was run by TCRdb on the PCR reads, yielding one entry per CDR3 protein. Of about 800,000 distinct CDR3 sequences in the sample, 25% to 30% were seen once. General study points: A few TRBV segments (TRBV5-6, TRBV5-1 and TRBV20-1 among them) occurred more frequently in patients than in controls. Versus controls, multiple sclerosis patients showed significantly lower diversity (normalized Chao1).

Sequenced input: blood. The source is a girl aged 10 to 17 with multiple sclerosis. The chain employs TRBV11-3 and TRBJ2-5, with 7 bases identical to TRBD1. CDR3 DNA sequence: TGTGCCAGCAGATGGGACAGAGCGTACCAAGAGACCCAGTACTTC. This codes for CASRWDRAYQETQYF.